The rows below give T cell receptor beta chains drawn from one sample of a study of T cell changes during pregnancy in multiple sclerosis. Sequencing was performed with immunoSEQ multiplex PCR; in TCRdb, only in-frame clones are kept and a portion is missing. The sample lists approximately 90,000 clones, roughly 89% occurring once. The sample in question was peripheral blood, obtained after pregnancy. These receptors all come from a female donor in good health, enrolled as a control in a pregnancy study. CDR3s include the opening cysteine and the closing phenylalanine or tryptophan. A D gene is named only where the DNA matches it firmly. The size of a clone is reported for some rows only, either as once, few or many, or as a class for expanded clones.

clone size	V gene	J gene	D gene	CDR3 DNA	CDR3 protein
.	TRBV4-3	TRBJ1-2	.	TGCGCCAGCAGCCAAAGGACTGTGGGGGGCTATGGCTACACCTTC	CASSQRTVGGYGYTF
once	TRBV4-3	TRBJ1-6	TRBD1	TGCGCCAGCAGCCTTGGGACAGGGAACTATAATTCACCCCTCCACTTT	CASSLGTGNYNSPLHF
.	TRBV28	TRBJ1-3	.	TGTGCCAGCAGTTCCGACAGGTTCTCTGGAAACACCATATATTTT	CASSSDRFSGNTIYF
.	TRBV16	TRBJ1-1	.	TGTGCCAGCAGCCAATCGGCATCCGCCGCCACTGAAGCTTTCTTT	CASSQSASAATEAFF
.	TRBV6-4	TRBJ2-5	TRBD2	TGTGCCAGCAGTGTATCTAGCGGGGGGCAAGAGACCCAGTACTTC	CASSVSSGGQETQYF
.	TRBV5-6	TRBJ1-6	TRBD1	TGTGCCAGCAGCTTTTTACAGACAGGGGGCAATAATTCACCCCTCCACTTT	CASSFLQTGGNNSPLHF
.	TRBV7-2	TRBJ2-3	TRBD2	TGTGCCAGCAGCTTAGCGGAGGTAGCGGGGGGATTTGGGCAGTATTTT	CASSLAEVAGGFGQYF
.	TRBV6-4	TRBJ2-3	.	TGTGCCAGCAGTGTTCGGGCGAGTGGGGGCCCAGATACGCAGTATTTT	CASSVRASGGPDTQYF
once	TRBV10-3	TRBJ1-6	.	TGTGCCATCAGCCCCTCAAACAATAATTCACCCCTCCACTTT	CAISPSNNNSPLHF
.	TRBV4-1	TRBJ1-5	.	TGCGCCAGCAGCCAAGATAGTGGGGCGAGGGGGTATCAGCCCCAGCATTTT	CASSQDSGARGYQPQHF
.	TRBV5-4	TRBJ2-1	.	TGTGCCAGCAGCGGTGGGGCGGTCAGGCGTTATGAGCAGTTCTTC	CASSGGAVRRYEQFF
.	TRBV19	TRBJ2-2	TRBD2	TGTGCCAGTAGTCCGCCGGGACTAGCGGGTCCCGGGGAGCTGTTTTTT	CASSPPGLAGPGELFF
once	TRBV27	TRBJ1-5	.	TGTGCCAGCAGTTGGACAAGAAATAGCAATCAGCCCCAGCATTTT	CASSWTRNSNQPQHF